This T cell receptor beta chain was identified in a study of cytotoxic CD8 clonotypes in ibrutinib-treated CLL (dated by TCRdb to the early 2020s). Broadly, across the study: The cohort included some 14 treatment-naive and under 13 relapsed/refractory patients; approximately 17 were IGHV unmutated. Responses were partial in 25 or so patients and complete in 2; after median around 65 months follow-up, about 14 stayed in remission and roughly twelve progressed. Cryopreserved peripheral blood mononuclear cells were obtained before treatment, at response, and at either sustained remission or disease progression. Samples averaged around 280,000 productive templates and 80,000 to 100,000 productive rearrangements. Response samples were taken after a median of roughly eleven months on treatment, ranging from about 6 to 36 months. Longitudinal samples were obtainable from about 30% of the roughly 90 participants in the trial. All remission and progressive disease samples were collected while patients were still receiving ibrutinib. Results the study describes overall, beyond this receptor: At baseline, clonality was higher than in age-matched healthy donors and showed a strong correlation with circulating CD8+ T-cell counts. Clonality increased at ibrutinib response, stayed stable in sustained remission, and fell back toward baseline at progression. Public clonotypes were rare and either shrank or stayed stable during treatment, and the rise in clonality at ibrutinib response reflected expansion of private clonotypes. Sampling times were not matched between patients in sustained remission and patients whose disease was progressing, and lymph node repertoires were not examined.

CDR1 and CDR2 (LNHDA, SQIVND) derive from the germline V gene (reference sequence). The trim is 2 bases for V and 0 bases for J, with a gap of 14 bases between the germline ends. The CDR3 numbers 17 residues from cysteine through phenylalanine. Left in the record is the CDR3 DNA by itself, 51 bases read in frame from the first base. The time point label, read with the paper, signifies: about twelve months on ibrutinib. For TCR beta library preparation, roughly 2 micrograms of genomic DNA were isolated from cryopreserved PBMCs. Longitudinal blood samples from CLL patients on ibrutinib monotherapy underwent high-throughput TCR beta sequencing. The patients took part in an open-label, single-center phase 2 trial of ibrutinib monotherapy. Comment on this clone: Its binding antigen is unknown. One base away there is no much larger clone; base qualities are not given.

A MiSeq instrument was used for deep resolution sequencing, which targeted depths ranging from 1 in 1 million up to 1 in 200,000 T cells, with coverage averaging 10x for each clonotype. The immunoSEQ hsTCRB Kit was used to generate the TCR beta libraries. On the authors' methods: ImmunoSEQ Data Assistant and ImmunoSEQ Analyzer were used for data analysis, and V, D and J genes were assigned according to IMGT definitions. Clonality was computed as one minus normalized Shannon entropy of productive rearrangement frequencies, ranging from 0 to 1. Public clonotype analysis was restricted to overrepresented clonotypes comprising at least 0.05% of each patient's repertoire. About a dozen repertoires from age-matched healthy donors, obtained from immuneACCESS, served as clonality controls. Not all clones reach the TCRdb copy of this immuneACCESS table, which keeps in-frame sequences only. Checked studies attribute under half of the gap to unresolved V genes and leave the rest unexplained. The V and J calls and clone size are taken from that table; D and trimming were inferred from the DNA. The sample table records more than 50,000 clones; 45% to 65% of these occur just once. The top ten constitute roughly 15% of the sample.

This receptor was taken from a human donor with chronic lymphocytic leukemia. This chain joins TRBV19 to TRBJ1-5; the D segment cannot be called with confidence. The specimen was PBMCs, collected after 12 months of ibrutinib treatment. The CDR3 sequence is CASSIPPSDYSNQPQHF. The DNA is TGTGCCAGTAGTATACCTCCTTCAGACTATAGCAATCAGCCCCAGCATTTT. With the portions outside the CDR3 filled from the reference TRBV19 and TRBJ1-5 genes, the complete variable region becomes DGGITQSPKYLFRKEGQNVTLSCEQNLNHDAMYWYRQDPGQGLRLIYYSQIVNDFQKGDIAEGYSVSREKKESFPLTVTSAQKNPTAFYLCASSIPPSDYSNQPQHFGDGTRLSIL.